This T cell receptor (beta chain) was obtained from a study of T cells in Graves' hyperthyroidism and ophthalmopathy. There are 13 residues in the CDR3. The germline V and J ends were trimmed by 2 bases and 1 base, with 9 bases remaining between them. From germline, CDR1 is GTSNPN and CDR2 SVGIG (reference sequence). The sample holds many counts of this clonotype. There were TCR beta CDR3 regions amplified from RNA transcripts. Initially, a first-round RT-PCR of the TCR CDR3 employed the HTBI primer set. TCRdb re-derived calls from the multiplex PCR reads in MiXCR, one entry per CDR3 protein. The data show roughly 380,000 distinct CDR3 sequences, 11% to 15% seen once. A lack of ophthalmopathy progression within 18 months defined stable Graves' hyperthyroidism.

Sample: blood. The TCR was taken from a woman between 55 and 75 years old with Graves' hyperthyroidism. The V gene is TRBV30, the J gene TRBJ2-7; weak D call: TRBD2 (5 bases). The CDR3 DNA reads TGTGCCTGGAGTCCCGGGAATTCCTACGAGCAGTACTTC. Amino acid sequence: CAWSPGNSYEQYF.